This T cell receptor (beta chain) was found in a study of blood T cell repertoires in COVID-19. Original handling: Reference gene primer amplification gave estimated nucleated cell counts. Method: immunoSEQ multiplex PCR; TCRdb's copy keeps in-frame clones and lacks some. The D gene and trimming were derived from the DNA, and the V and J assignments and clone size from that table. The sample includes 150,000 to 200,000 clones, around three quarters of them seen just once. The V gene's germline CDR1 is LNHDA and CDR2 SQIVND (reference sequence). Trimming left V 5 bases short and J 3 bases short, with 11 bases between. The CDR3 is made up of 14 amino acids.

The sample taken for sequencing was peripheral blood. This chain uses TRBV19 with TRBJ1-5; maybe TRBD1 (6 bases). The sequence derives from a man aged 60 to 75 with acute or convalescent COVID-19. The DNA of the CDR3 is TGTGCCAGTAGTGCCCGGGACAACAATCAGCCCCAGCATTTT. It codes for CASSARDNNQPQHF.